These 18 T cell receptor beta chains were all obtained from the same sample, sequenced in a study of shared clonotypes between healthy human individuals. Terminally differentiated effector memory CD45RA+ cells were excluded by CCR7 positive selection of CD45RO-negative cells. Profiled with immunoSEQ multiplex PCR; TCRdb holds only in-frame clones, not every one. The table includes about 2.2 million clones, around 93% detected once. The sample was naive CD8+ T cells from PBMCs. Source of these receptors: a man aged 18 to 30 in good health. Some clones in this sample may be carry-over from other donors' samples.

The chain employs TRBV7-9 and TRBJ2-2, with D maybe TRBD2 (6 bases). Trimming removed 4 bases at V and 6 bases at J, with 9 bases between. CDR3 length equals 13 residues. CDR1 and CDR2 from the germline V gene are SEHNR and FQNEAQ (reference sequence). The CDR3 here is CASSSWGAGELFF. CDR3 DNA: TGTGCCAGCAGCTCATGGGGGGCCGGGGAGCTGTTTTTT.

The J gene is TRBJ1-2, the V gene TRBV12-1; no DNA check was done on the table's D call, TRBD1. TRBV12-1 is marked as a pseudogene. The CDR3 loop spans 16 amino acids. The CDR3 region has the DNA TGTGCCAGCAGCTCCAGCACCGGGACACCTAACTATGGCTACACCTTC. The encoded protein is CASSSSTGTPNYGYTF.

The rearrangement links TRBV11-2 to TRBJ1-3; D call uncertain. The germline V gene encodes CDR1 SGHAT and CDR2 FQNNGV. V dropped 5 bases and J dropped 0 bases, with 8 bases sitting between them. This CDR3 comprises 14 residues. CDR3 sequence: CASSNRASGNTIYF. CDR3 DNA: TGTGCCAGCAGCAATAGAGCCTCTGGAAACACCATATATTTT.

This clone was seen a single time. In DNA form, the CDR3 reads TGTGCCAGCTGTTTCGAGGGCACCGGGGAGCTGTTTTTT. Amino acids: CASCFEGTGELFF. The chain links TRBV6-5 to TRBJ2-2, with D tentatively TRBD2 (5 bases). The V end lost 8 bases, the J end lost 4 bases, and 11 bases lay between the germline ends. The CDR3 extends over 13 amino acids. The germline V gene encodes CDR1 MNHEY and CDR2 SVGAGI.

The V call is TRBV19, the J call TRBJ2-1; weak D call: TRBD1 (7 bases). The V end lost 5 bases, the J end lost 2 bases, and 13 bases lay between the germline ends. This CDR3 is built from 15 residues. Germline V lookup: CDR1 LNHDA, CDR2 SQIVND (reference sequence). CDR3 sequence reads: CASSSQGGPYNEQFF. As DNA, the CDR3 is TGTGCCAGTAGTTCGCAGGGGGGCCCCTACAATGAGCAGTTCTTC.

As regards this clone: Other DNA sequences from this sample encode an identical CDR3 as well. CDR3 DNA sequence: TGTGCCAGCAGCCCGGCGGGTGAGCAGTTCTTC. This sequence encodes CASSPAGEQFF. J is TRBJ2-1 and V is TRBV7-9; maybe TRBD2 (5 bases). V dropped 5 bases and J dropped 9 bases, with 8 bases sitting between them. CDR1 and CDR2 from the germline V gene are SEHNR and FQNEAQ (reference sequence). This CDR3 has 11 residues.

The gene calls are TRBV28 and TRBJ2-5; TRBD1 matches at 9 bases. This CDR3 contains 16 residues. The V gene end was trimmed by 5 bases and the J gene end by 2 bases; junction bases not matched to a gene: 9. CDR1 is MDHEN and CDR2 is SYDVKM in the germline V gene. Here the CDR3 reads CASSPTWDRVQETQYF. CDR3 DNA: TGTGCCAGCAGTCCCACGTGGGACAGGGTACAAGAGACCCAGTACTTC. Full variable domain (missing parts from reference TRBV28 and TRBJ2-5): DVKVTQSSRYLVKRTGEKVFLECVQDMDHENMFWYRQDPGLGLRLIYFSYDVKMKEKGDIPEGYSVSREKKERFSLILESASTNQTSMYLCASSPTWDRVQETQYFGPGTRLLVL.

The chain couples TRBV28 to TRBJ2-5, with D perhaps given as TRBD1 or TRBD2 (5 bases each). CDR3 length equals 14 residues. Germline assignment: CDR1 MDHEN and CDR2 SYDVKM. V was pared by 4 bases and J by 4 bases, with 13 bases between. The CDR3: CASSYRGKGETQYF. CDR3 DNA: TGTGCCAGCAGTTATCGGGGCAAGGGAGAGACCCAGTACTTC. Full variable domain (missing parts from reference TRBV28 and TRBJ2-5): DVKVTQSSRYLVKRTGEKVFLECVQDMDHENMFWYRQDPGLGLRLIYFSYDVKMKEKGDIPEGYSVSREKKERFSLILESASTNQTSMYLCASSYRGKGETQYFGPGTRLLVL.

The chain employs TRBV28 and TRBJ2-2, with D tentatively TRBD2 (7 bases). Germline V gene sequence: CDR1 MDHEN, CDR2 SYDVKM. Trimming left V 6 bases short and J 2 bases short, with 22 bases between. The CDR3 is made up of 18 amino acids. Written as DNA, the CDR3 is TGTGCCAGCAGCACACCCCAAGGGGGGGTCCCTAACACCGGGGAGCTGTTTTTT. Protein: CASSTPQGGVPNTGELFF.

Note on this clone: Other DNA sequences within the sample encode an identical CDR3. The chain combines TRBV4-2 with TRBJ2-1; 7 bases line up with TRBD1. V was pared by 3 bases and J by 4 bases, with 6 bases of the junction left unmatched. The CDR3 loop spans 15 amino acids. Germline-derived CDR1 and CDR2 are LGHNA and YNFKEQ. The CDR3 loop is CASSQDRGQYNEQFF. The CDR3 DNA reads TGTGCCAGCAGCCAGGATAGGGGACAGTACAATGAGCAGTTCTTC.

This chain connects TRBV4-2 to TRBJ1-3; D unclear. Trimming removed 2 bases from V and 0 bases from J, with 8 bases in between. Per the germline V gene, CDR1 is LGHNA and CDR2 is YNFKEQ. This CDR3 is built from 15 residues. The CDR3 DNA reads as TGTGCCAGCAGCCAATCTCCCTTCTCTGGAAACACCATATATTTT. Its translation: CASSQSPFSGNTIYF.

The chain's CDR3 is CASTINGRLEYNEQFF. The CDR3 bases are TGTGCCAGCACCATTAACGGGAGACTGGAATACAATGAGCAGTTCTTC. The chain links TRBV21-1 to TRBJ2-1; TRBD2 is the table's D call, not checked against the DNA. TRBV21-1 is listed as a pseudogene. This CDR3 has 16 residues.

The chain carries TRBV5-6 and TRBJ1-1; the D gene is possibly TRBD1 (5 bases). Germline CDR1 and CDR2: SGHDT and YYEEEE. V was cut by 4 bases and J by 4 bases, with 20 bases left in between. The CDR3 has 16 residues. CDR3 loop: CASSLDPRGILTEAFF. CDR3 nucleotide sequence: TGTGCCAGCAGCCTCGATCCTCGGGGGATTCTCACTGAAGCTTTCTTT.

This clone was detected once. The chain joins TRBV5-8 to TRBJ2-3, with 7 bases that match TRBD1. The CDR3 runs to 12 residues. The germline gives CDR1 SGHTS, CDR2 YDEGEE. Trimming at V came to 4 bases and at J to 13 bases, leaving 9 bases not matched to a gene. The CDR3, as DNA: TGTGCCAGCAGCCTGGACAGGATCCCTAAGTATTTT. Translation: CASSLDRIPKYF.

The V call is TRBV6-1, the J call TRBJ2-7; TRBD2 matches at 13 bases. In germline, CDR1 is MNHNS, CDR2 SASEGT. The CDR3 spans 15 residues. Trimming at V came to 5 bases and at J to 2 bases, leaving 3 bases not matched to a gene. The chain's CDR3 is CASSTSGRGPYEQYF. For the CDR3, the DNA is TGTGCCAGCAGTACTAGCGGGAGGGGACCCTACGAGCAGTACTTC.

V gene TRBV27 combines with J gene TRBJ1-2; D is undetermined. CDR3 size: 13 residues. CDR1 MNHEY and CDR2 SMNVEV come from the germline V gene (reference sequence). The V end was cut by 6 bases, the J end by 4 bases, with 12 bases between. The CDR3 coding sequence is TGTGCCAGCAGGACCCCTGAGGGCTATGGCTACACCTTC. It translates to CASRTPEGYGYTF.

The rearrangement links TRBV9 to TRBJ2-7, with 8 bases fitting TRBD2. In germline, CDR1 is SGDLS, CDR2 YYNGEE. This CDR3 contains 13 residues. With 3 bases clipped from V and 5 bases from J, the junction kept 4 bases outside the gene matches. The CDR3: CASSAGLVDEQYF. CDR3 coding DNA: TGTGCCAGCAGCGCGGGACTAGTGGACGAGCAGTACTTC.

This sequence joins TRBV18 and TRBJ2-3, with D perhaps being TRBD1 or TRBD2 (5 bases each). V was pared by 4 bases and J by 2 bases, with 13 bases between. The CDR3 length is 15 residues. Germline V gene sequence: CDR1 KGHSH, CDR2 LQKENI. In DNA, the CDR3 is TGTGCCAGCTCACTCAGTAGGGACGACACAGATACGCAGTATTTT. Translating it yields CASSLSRDDTDTQYF. Drawing the rest from reference TRBV18 and TRBJ2-3, the complete variable domain is NAGVMQNPRHLVRRRGQEARLRCSPMKGHSHVYWYRQLPEEGLKFMVYLQKENIIDESGMPKERFSAEFPKEGPSILRIQQVVRGDSAAYFCASSLSRDDTDTQYFGPGTRLTVL.